This TCR beta chain was obtained from a study of blood T cell repertoires in COVID-19. Profiled with immunoSEQ multiplex PCR; TCRdb holds only in-frame clones, not every one. The table records more than 200,000 clones, roughly four fifths of them present only once. CDR3 length equals 10 residues. Germline V gene lookup returns CDR1 SNHLY and CDR2 FYNNEI. Deletions cut 8 bases from V and 7 bases from J, with 6 bases between. The sample was PBMCs or T cells enriched from blood (not recorded which). This TCR came from a man aged 55 to 70 who had recovered from COVID-19. The chain uses TRBV2 and TRBJ1-5; D not resolved. Here the CDR3 reads CASVGQPQHF. The CDR3 region has the DNA TGTGCCAGCGTCGGGCAGCCCCAGCATTTT.